This TCR beta chain was identified in a study of beta chain features in type 1 diabetes. Overall study context: The study examined roughly 100 million sorted cells across all samples. Points from the study as a whole: VDJ junctions from type 1 diabetes patients carried fewer insertions and larger deletions. Because the template was cDNA, high-expressing cells might be over-represented. Type 1 diabetes patients had TCRB CDR3s that were shorter (moderately but significantly so) in all four CD4+ subsets.

This clone was found a few times. The antigen is unknown. This CDR3 spans 17 amino acids. Trimming pared 3 bases from V and 0 bases from J, leaving 12 bases between. Germline V CDR1 and CDR2: MDHEN, SYDVKM. Expressed TCRB transcripts were sequenced, since all the RNA that had been isolated was reverse transcribed. The assay was immunoSEQ multiplex PCR, and TCRdb's table has in-frame clones only and misses some. The data hold 500,000 to 650,000 clones, with around an eighth observed a single time. Every donor had blood drawn once into heparin, roughly 110 mL on average. The chain is built from TRBV28 and TRBJ2-6; D unresolved. This sequence originates from a man aged 25-40 years with type 1 diabetes. Sequencing was carried out using naive CD4+ T cells from blood. The CDR3 loop is CASSFGSAVSGANVLTF. CDR3 DNA: TGTGCCAGCAGTTTCGGTTCGGCAGTCTCTGGGGCCAACGTCCTGACTTTC. Complete variable domain (other parts from reference TRBV28 and TRBJ2-6): DVKVTQSSRYLVKRTGEKVFLECVQDMDHENMFWYRQDPGLGLRLIYFSYDVKMKEKGDIPEGYSVSREKKERFSLILESASTNQTSMYLCASSFGSAVSGANVLTFGAGSRLTVL.